This TCR beta chain appears in the sequencing data of a study of blood T cell repertoires in COVID-19. On the study more broadly: In each case, the material was cDNA or gDNA derived from T cells, B-cell-depleted T cells, or PBMCs.

The V gene's germline CDR1 is SGHTA and CDR2 FQGNSA. The V end lost 2 bases, the J end lost 4 bases, and 12 bases lay between the germline ends. The CDR3 length is 15 residues. This table comes from immunoSEQ multiplex PCR, and its TCRdb copy is limited to in-frame clones, with some not included. The table lists around 310,000 clones, around 90% of them singletons. While infection was still active, Seattle patients were enrolled and then followed longitudinally. The sequence derives from a woman in her 40s with COVID-19, enrolled during active disease. V and J are TRBV7-2 and TRBJ2-1; possibly TRBD1 for D (6 bases). The material sequenced was peripheral blood. CDR3 nucleotides: TGTGCCAGCAGCTTAATCGGGACACAATACAATGAGCAGTTCTTC. Protein sequence: CASSLIGTQYNEQFF.